The 28 T cell receptor beta chains presented below share a single source sample, sequenced in a study of blood T cell repertoires in COVID-19. Generated by immunoSEQ multiplex PCR, the TCRdb table keeps only in-frame clones and is missing some. The sample shows around 180,000 clones, around 72% of them seen only once. The specimen was peripheral blood. The receptor source for this set is a woman older than 75 with acute or convalescent COVID-19.

The chain recombines TRBV11-2 with TRBJ2-1; D perhaps matches TRBD2 (5 bases). The V gene lost 6 bases and the J gene lost 4 bases, with 10 bases spanning the gap. The CDR3 loop spans 13 amino acids. Per germline, CDR1 SGHAT and CDR2 FQNNGV. In DNA, the CDR3 is TGTGCCAGCAGAACGGACTTTTACAATGAGCAGTTCTTC. Translation: CASRTDFYNEQFF.

The chain links TRBV18 to TRBJ2-1; 7 bases match TRBD2. Per the germline V gene, CDR1 is KGHSH and CDR2 is LQKENI. The CDR3 is 18 amino acids. V gave up 2 bases and J gave up 0 bases; unmatched junction bases: 10. The CDR3 region has the DNA TGTGCCAGCTCACCAATCTCCCCTAGCGGAAGCTCCTACAATGAGCAGTTCTTC. The encoded protein is CASSPISPSGSSYNEQFF.

The V and J genes are TRBV29-1 and TRBJ2-7; tentatively, D is TRBD1 (5 bases). The V gene lost 6 bases and the J gene lost 5 bases, with 14 bases spanning the gap. CDR1 and CDR2 from the germline V gene are SQVTM and ANQGSEA. The CDR3 runs 12 residues. The CDR3 DNA reads as TGCAGCGTAGGACACTCCGCCAACGAGCAGTACTTC. Its protein is CSVGHSANEQYF.

V gene TRBV27 combines with J gene TRBJ1-2, with a possible D match to TRBD1 (5 bases). CDR3 size: 16 residues. Germline CDR1 MNHEY, CDR2 SMNVEV (reference sequence). V lost 5 bases to trimming and J lost 2 bases, with 18 bases between them. This CDR3 reads CASSPSRGLQNYGYTF. The CDR3 region has the DNA TGTGCCAGCAGTCCGAGTAGGGGTTTACAAAACTATGGCTACACCTTC.

This clone was recorded a few times. V usage is TRBV27 and J usage is TRBJ2-3, with 12 positions matching TRBD2. Germline V gene lookup returns CDR1 MNHEY and CDR2 SMNVEV (reference sequence). This CDR3 comprises 17 residues. V gave up 5 bases and J gave up 7 bases; unmatched junction bases: 13. The CDR3 protein is CASSPNLLAGGGNTQYF. The CDR3 nucleotides are TGTGCCAGCAGTCCAAATCTCCTAGCGGGAGGGGGAAATACGCAGTATTTT.

This sequence joins TRBV7-3 and TRBJ2-7, with D possibly matching TRBD2 (5 bases). Trimming shortened V by 1 base and J by 6 bases, and 16 bases separated the two germline ends. The CDR3 length is 15 residues. CDR1 and CDR2 (germline): SGHTA, FQGTGA. The CDR3 DNA sequence: TGTGCCAGCAGCTTAATGGGAGTCCCTATCGGCGAGCAGTACTTC. This gives the protein CASSLMGVPIGEQYF.

This chain uses TRBV14 with TRBJ2-6; no reliable D call. This CDR3 is built from 15 residues. Germline CDR1 is SGHDN and CDR2 is FVKESK. The V and J ends lost 2 bases and 0 bases respectively, with 5 bases between them. The CDR3, as DNA: TGTGCCAGCAGCCAATCCCGCTCTGGGGCCAACGTCCTGACTTTC. Its translation is CASSQSRSGANVLTF.

V gene TRBV7-2 combines with J gene TRBJ1-2, with D perhaps matching TRBD1 (6 bases). The CDR3 has 14 residues. V was cut by 9 bases and J by 1 base, with 15 bases left in between. Germline V lookup: CDR1 SGHTA, CDR2 FQGNSA. The CDR3 sequence: CASSQGPYNYGYTF. The CDR3 DNA follows: TGTGCCAGTAGTCAGGGGCCGTATAACTATGGCTACACCTTC. The full variable domain, completed using reference TRBV7-2 and TRBJ1-2, is GAGVSQSPSNKVTEKGKDVELRCDPISGHTALYWYRQSLGQGLEFLIYFQGNSAPDKSGLPSDRFSAERTGGSVSTLTIQRTQQEDSAVYLCASSQGPYNYGYTFGSGTRLTVV.

This sequence joins TRBV6-2 or TRBV6-3 and TRBJ2-1; no reliable D call. Trimming stripped 0 bases from V and 8 bases from J, with 14 bases between. Germline lookup yields CDR1 MNHEY and CDR2 SVGEGT. This CDR3 region has 15 residues. The CDR3: CASSYSTGSVDEQFF. DNA of the CDR3: TGTGCCAGCAGTTACTCGACCGGGTCCGTCGATGAGCAGTTCTTC.

This clone turned up a few times. The DNA of the CDR3 is TGTGCCAGCACCGGACAAACTAATGAAAAACTGTTTTTT. This encodes CASTGQTNEKLFF. The chain recombines TRBV6-6 with TRBJ1-4; D is perhaps TRBD1 (5 bases). V dropped 7 bases and J dropped 1 base, with 7 bases sitting between them. Germline CDR1 reads MNHNY; CDR2 reads SVGAGI (reference sequence). The CDR3 is 13 amino acids.

This chain connects TRBV7-6 to TRBJ2-7; D is unclear. V was shortened by 8 bases and J by 0 bases, with 5 bases between the two germline ends. CDR1 and CDR2 (germline): SGHVS, FNYEAQ. The CDR3 runs to 11 residues. The CDR3 coding sequence is TGTGCCAGCGCACTCTCCTACGAGCAGTACTTC. This sequence encodes CASALSYEQYF.

This chain links TRBV30 with TRBJ2-5, with 7 positions matching TRBD2. Germline CDR1 is GTSNPN and CDR2 is SVGIG (reference sequence). The CDR3 is 14 amino acids. Trimming at V came to 0 bases and at J to 4 bases, leaving 5 bases not matched to a gene. The CDR3 reads CAWSVVSGTETQYF. In nucleotides, the CDR3 is TGTGCCTGGAGTGTAGTCAGCGGGACAGAGACCCAGTACTTC.

In this sample, this clone turned up many times. This sequence joins TRBV9 and TRBJ2-1; 11 nucleotides match TRBD2. Germline CDR1 and CDR2: SGDLS and YYNGEE. V was clipped by 4 bases and J by 7 bases; unmatched bases: 7. This CDR3 region has 15 residues. The CDR3 DNA follows: TGTGCCAGCAGCAAAACTAGCGGGAGTGAGAATGAGCAGTTCTTC. Encoded protein: CASSKTSGSENEQFF.

This sequence joins TRBV28 and TRBJ2-1; 12 bases are a match to TRBD2. The CDR3 length is 15 residues. Trimming cost V 1 base and J 10 bases; bases outside gene matches: 5. CDR1 MDHEN and CDR2 SYDVKM come from the germline V gene. The CDR3 protein is CASSLLTSGSSEQFF. DNA of the CDR3: TGTGCCAGCAGTTTATTGACTAGCGGGAGTAGCGAGCAGTTCTTC.

In this sample, this clone turned up once. The J gene is TRBJ1-5, the V gene TRBV5-5; D might be TRBD1 (5 bases). V lost 5 bases to trimming and J lost 6 bases, with 15 bases between them. Germline CDR1 and CDR2: SGHKS and YYEKEE (reference sequence). CDR3 length: 14 amino acids. CDR3 sequence (DNA): TGTGCCAGCAGTCATGGGGGGGATAGTCAGCCCCAGCATTTT. Translated, it gives CASSHGGDSQPQHF.

This clone was seen only a few times. This chain joins TRBV19 and TRBJ2-7, with 12 bases identical to TRBD2. The V gene end was trimmed by 5 bases and the J gene end by 3 bases; junction bases not matched to a gene: 5. The germline V gene encodes CDR1 LNHDA and CDR2 SQIVND (reference sequence). This CDR3 is built from 15 residues. The CDR3 spells CASSQETSGSYEQYF. Written as DNA, the CDR3 is TGTGCCAGTAGTCAAGAGACTAGCGGGAGCTACGAGCAGTACTTC. The full variable domain, its missing parts supplied by reference TRBV19 and TRBJ2-7, is DGGITQSPKYLFRKEGQNVTLSCEQNLNHDAMYWYRQDPGQGLRLIYYSQIVNDFQKGDIAEGYSVSREKKESFPLTVTSAQKNPTAFYLCASSQETSGSYEQYFGPGTRLTVT.

On this clone: Relative to the germline gene, one junction end is altered; a read error may explain this. The chain has TRBV7-9 and TRBJ2-1, with 10 bases identical to TRBD2. The CDR3 covers 15 residues. Per the germline V gene, CDR1 is SEHNR and CDR2 is FQNEAQ (reference sequence). The CDR3 sequence: CASSLAGAYYNEQFF. CDR3 nucleotides: TGTGCCAGCAGCCTAGCGGGAGCCTACTACAATGAGCAGTTCTTC.

In its sample, this clone was seen once. V is TRBV6-5 and J is TRBJ1-4, with D tentatively TRBD1 (6 bases). V was pared by 5 bases and J by 7 bases, with 17 bases between. The CDR3 contains 15 residues. The germline V gene has CDR1 MNHEY and CDR2 SVGAGI. The CDR3, as DNA: TGTGCCAGCAGTCGGGGACCAGGGGTGGGTGAAAAACTGTTTTTT. This gives the protein CASSRGPGVGEKLFF.

The chain employs TRBV7-2 and TRBJ2-5; the match to TRBD2 covers 8 bases. The V and J ends lost 5 bases and 4 bases, in that order; junction bases with no gene match: 3. The CDR3 spans 13 residues. Looked up from germline, CDR1 is SGHTA and CDR2 is FQGNSA. CDR3 DNA sequence: TGTGCCAGCAGCACCGCGGGGGGAGAGACCCAGTACTTC. Its protein is CASSTAGGETQYF. Full variable domain (outside the CDR3, taken from reference TRBV7-2 and TRBJ2-5): GAGVSQSPSNKVTEKGKDVELRCDPISGHTALYWYRQSLGQGLEFLIYFQGNSAPDKSGLPSDRFSAERTGGSVSTLTIQRTQQEDSAVYLCASSTAGGETQYFGPGTRLLVL.

This chain links TRBV28 with TRBJ2-7, with 7 positions matching TRBD1. CDR1 is MDHEN and CDR2 is SYDVKM in the germline V gene. Trimming removed 9 bases from V and 2 bases from J; junction bases left unmatched: 7. The CDR3 consists of 13 residues. The CDR3 DNA sequence: TGTGCCAGTTTACAGGGGCAGACCTACGAGCAGTACTTC. Translating it yields CASLQGQTYEQYF.

V gene TRBV6-2 or TRBV6-3 combines with J gene TRBJ2-1; tentative D call: TRBD1 (6 bases). The germline CDR1 and CDR2 sequences are MNHEY and SVGEGT. The V gene lost 5 bases and the J gene lost 4 bases, with 30 bases spanning the gap. This CDR3 is built from 20 residues. The CDR3 region is CASSLDLGQTKALPYNEQFF. CDR3 in DNA: TGTGCCAGCAGTCTAGACCTAGGACAGACCAAGGCTCTCCCATACAATGAGCAGTTCTTC.

The chain employs TRBV10-1 and TRBJ2-5, with D possibly matching TRBD2 (6 bases). The CDR3 loop spans 15 amino acids. Germline V gene data show CDR1 as WNHNN and CDR2 as SYGVQD (reference sequence). Trimming stripped 2 bases from V and 2 bases from J, with 12 bases between. The CDR3 reads CASSETGGIQETQYF. For the CDR3, the DNA is TGCGCCAGCAGTGAGACTGGGGGGATTCAAGAGACCCAGTACTTC.

The chain uses TRBV9 and TRBJ2-3, with 9 positions matching TRBD2. The length of the CDR3 is 14 residues. Per germline, CDR1 SGDLS and CDR2 YYNGEE. Trimming took 4 bases from V and 12 from J; bases not matched to a gene: 12. The CDR3 DNA follows: TGTGCCAGCAGCCCCGGCGGGGGGGGGAGATTTCAGTATTTT. The encoded protein is CASSPGGGGRFQYF.

This sequence joins TRBV19 and TRBJ2-1, with unresolved D. The CDR3 is 17 residues long. The germline gives CDR1 LNHDA, CDR2 SQIVND (reference sequence). The germline V and J ends were trimmed by 3 bases and 0 bases, with 15 bases remaining between them. CDR3 DNA sequence: TGTGCCAGTAGTATTGGCGTAGCTGTTAGCTCCTACAATGAGCAGTTCTTC. Protein: CASSIGVAVSSYNEQFF.

The V gene is TRBV6-1, the J gene TRBJ2-3, with TRBD2 identical over 10 bases. The J segment lost 6 bases and the V segment lost 2 bases, leaving 2 bases of the junction unmatched. Per germline, CDR1 MNHNS and CDR2 SASEGT. This CDR3 contains 14 residues. CDR3 amino acids: CASSERAGGDTQYF. CDR3 nucleotides: TGTGCCAGCAGTGAAAGAGCGGGAGGGGATACGCAGTATTTT.

This chain links TRBV28 with TRBJ2-7, with a possible D match to TRBD1 (6 bases). Germline assignment: CDR1 MDHEN and CDR2 SYDVKM. V was trimmed by 8 bases and J by 2 bases, leaving 16 bases between them. The CDR3 has 14 residues. CDR3 sequence (DNA): TGTGCCAGCCTAAAGCCGGGACACACCTACGAGCAGTACTTC. This encodes CASLKPGHTYEQYF.

The chain employs TRBV5-4 and TRBJ1-3; D is perhaps TRBD1 (6 bases). Trimming removed 4 bases at V and 0 bases at J, with 14 bases between. CDR3 size: 16 residues. Germline CDR1 SGHNT, CDR2 YYREEE (reference sequence). CDR3 nucleotide sequence: TGTGCCAGCAGCCTGCCGCAGGGGTCCTCTGGAAACACCATATATTTT. This translates into CASSLPQGSSGNTIYF.

The chain has TRBV29-1 and TRBJ2-7; possible D gene TRBD2, 6 bases. Germline V lookup: CDR1 SQVTM, CDR2 ANQGSEA. The CDR3 spans 17 residues. The V and J ends lost 0 bases and 3 bases respectively, with 21 bases between them. CDR3: CSVEDWGRRSGVYEQYF. CDR3 DNA sequence: TGCAGCGTTGAAGATTGGGGTCGGCGGTCGGGGGTCTACGAGCAGTACTTC.